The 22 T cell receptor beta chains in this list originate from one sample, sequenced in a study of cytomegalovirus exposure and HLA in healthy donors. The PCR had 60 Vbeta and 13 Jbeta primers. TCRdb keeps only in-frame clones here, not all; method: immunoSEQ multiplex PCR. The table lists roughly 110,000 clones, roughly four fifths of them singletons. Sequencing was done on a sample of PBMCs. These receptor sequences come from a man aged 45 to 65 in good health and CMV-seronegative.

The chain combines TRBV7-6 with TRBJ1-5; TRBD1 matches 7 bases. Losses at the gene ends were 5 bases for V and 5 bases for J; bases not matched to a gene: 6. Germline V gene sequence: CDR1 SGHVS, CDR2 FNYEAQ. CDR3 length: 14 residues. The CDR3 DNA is TGTGCCAGCAGCGTATACAGGGGCTATCAGCCCCAGCATTTT. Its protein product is CASSVYRGYQPQHF. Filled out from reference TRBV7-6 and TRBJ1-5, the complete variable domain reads GAGVSQSPRYKVTKRGQDVALRCDPISGHVSLYWYRQALGQGPEFLTYFNYEAQQDKSGLPNDRFSAERPEGSISTLTIQRTEQRDSAMYRCASSVYRGYQPQHFGDGTRLSIL.

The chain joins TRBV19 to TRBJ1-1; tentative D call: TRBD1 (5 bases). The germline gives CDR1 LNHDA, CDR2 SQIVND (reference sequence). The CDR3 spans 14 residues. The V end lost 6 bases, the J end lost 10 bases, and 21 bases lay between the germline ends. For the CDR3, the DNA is TGTGCCAGTAGCCGCCCGGGGCGGGATCGGGGAGCTTTCTTT. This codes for CASSRPGRDRGAFF. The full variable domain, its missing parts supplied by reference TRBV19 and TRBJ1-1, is DGGITQSPKYLFRKEGQNVTLSCEQNLNHDAMYWYRQDPGQGLRLIYYSQIVNDFQKGDIAEGYSVSREKKESFPLTVTSAQKNPTAFYLCASSRPGRDRGAFFGQGTRLTVV.

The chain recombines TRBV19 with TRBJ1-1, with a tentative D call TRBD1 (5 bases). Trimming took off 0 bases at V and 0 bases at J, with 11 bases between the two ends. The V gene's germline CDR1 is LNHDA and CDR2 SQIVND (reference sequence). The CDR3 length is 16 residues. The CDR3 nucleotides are TGTGCCAGTAGTATAGATTTGCGGGGACTGAACACTGAAGCTTTCTTT. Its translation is CASSIDLRGLNTEAFF.

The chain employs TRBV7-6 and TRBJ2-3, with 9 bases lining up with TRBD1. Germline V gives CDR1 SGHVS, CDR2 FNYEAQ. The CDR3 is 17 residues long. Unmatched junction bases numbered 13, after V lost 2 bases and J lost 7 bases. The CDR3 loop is CASSLWGPGQGFHTQYF. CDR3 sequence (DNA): TGTGCCAGCAGCTTATGGGGACCGGGACAGGGATTTCATACGCAGTATTTT.

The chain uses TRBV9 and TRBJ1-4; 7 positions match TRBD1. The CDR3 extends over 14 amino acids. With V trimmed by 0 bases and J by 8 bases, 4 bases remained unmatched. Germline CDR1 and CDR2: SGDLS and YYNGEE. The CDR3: CASSVGQGGEKLFF. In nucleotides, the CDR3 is TGTGCCAGCAGCGTAGGACAGGGCGGCGAAAAACTGTTTTTT.

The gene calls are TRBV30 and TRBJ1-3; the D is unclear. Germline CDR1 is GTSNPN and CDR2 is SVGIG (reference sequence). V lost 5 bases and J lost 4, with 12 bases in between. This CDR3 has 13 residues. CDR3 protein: CAWAISPGNTIYF. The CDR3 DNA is TGTGCCTGGGCTATTTCCCCCGGAAACACCATATATTTT.

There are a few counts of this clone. The CDR3 DNA is TGTGCCGTGGGACAGGGGGACCGGGGCCTTAATGAAAAACTGTTTTTT. Translation gives CAVGQGDRGLNEKLFF. The genes are TRBV10-3 and TRBJ1-4; 11 bases are shared with TRBD1. With V trimmed by 11 bases and J by 4 bases, 12 bases remained unmatched. The CDR3 spans 16 residues. Germline loops: CDR1 ENHRY, CDR2 SYGVKD.

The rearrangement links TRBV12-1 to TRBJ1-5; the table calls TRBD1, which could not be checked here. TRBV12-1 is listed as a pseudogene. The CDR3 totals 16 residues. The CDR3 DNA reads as TGTGCCAGCAGCTTTACCGGGACAGGGGGAGGGCAGCCCCAGCATTTT. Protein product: CASSFTGTGGGQPQHF.

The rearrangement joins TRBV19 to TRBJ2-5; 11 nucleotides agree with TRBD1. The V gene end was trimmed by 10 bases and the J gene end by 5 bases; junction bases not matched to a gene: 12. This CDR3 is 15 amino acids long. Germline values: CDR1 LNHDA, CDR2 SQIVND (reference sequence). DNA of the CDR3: TGTGCCACAAGGGGACAGGGGGGCCTTTCGGAGACCCAGTACTTC. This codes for CATRGQGGLSETQYF.

CDR3 protein: CASSGEPYNSPLHF. The CDR3 region has the DNA TGTGCCAGCAGTGGGGAGCCCTATAATTCACCCCTCCACTTT. The chain combines TRBV5-4 with TRBJ1-6; D uncertain. The V and J ends lost 5 bases and 2 bases respectively, with 8 bases between them. In germline, CDR1 is SGHNT, CDR2 YYREEE (reference sequence). The CDR3 is 14 residues long. Full variable domain (remainder filled in from reference TRBV5-4 and TRBJ1-6): ETGVTQSPTHLIKTRGQQVTLRCSSQSGHNTVSWYQQALGQGPQFIFQYYREEENGRGNFPPRFSGLQFPNYSSELNVNALELDDSALYLCASSGEPYNSPLHFGNGTRLTVT.

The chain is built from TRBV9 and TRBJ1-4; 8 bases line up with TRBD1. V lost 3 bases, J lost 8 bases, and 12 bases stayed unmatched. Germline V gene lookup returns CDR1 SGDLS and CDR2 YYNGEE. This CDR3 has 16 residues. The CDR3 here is CASSARQGRNREKLFF. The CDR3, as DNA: TGTGCCAGCAGCGCAAGACAGGGGAGGAATAGGGAAAAACTGTTTTTT. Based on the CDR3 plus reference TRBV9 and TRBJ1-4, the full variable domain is DSGVTQTPKHLITATGQRVTLRCSPRSGDLSVYWYQQSLDQGLQFLIQYYNGEERAKGNILERFSAQQFPDLHSELNLSSLELGDSALYFCASSARQGRNREKLFFGSGTQLSVL.

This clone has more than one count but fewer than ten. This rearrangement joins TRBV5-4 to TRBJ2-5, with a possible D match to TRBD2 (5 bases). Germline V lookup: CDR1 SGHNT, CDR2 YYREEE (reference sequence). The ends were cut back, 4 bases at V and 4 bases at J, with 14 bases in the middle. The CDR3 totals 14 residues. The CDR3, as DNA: TGTGCCAGCAGCCCGCGAACTAGTAGAGAGACCCAGTACTTC. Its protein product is CASSPRTSRETQYF.

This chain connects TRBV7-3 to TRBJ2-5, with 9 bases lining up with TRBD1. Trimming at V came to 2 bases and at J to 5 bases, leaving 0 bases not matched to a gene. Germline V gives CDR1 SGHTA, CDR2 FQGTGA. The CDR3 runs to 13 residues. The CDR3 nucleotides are TGTGCCAGCAGCTTAGGACAGGGGGAGACCCAGTACTTC. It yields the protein CASSLGQGETQYF.

DNA of the CDR3: TGTGCCAGCACCTTCGGGGGGCTACAGCCCCAGCATTTT. Amino acid sequence: CASTFGGLQPQHF. V gene TRBV2 combines with J gene TRBJ1-5; perhaps TRBD1 as D (6 bases). V gave up 7 bases and J gave up 7 bases, with 14 bases separating them. Germline V gene data show CDR1 as SNHLY and CDR2 as FYNNEI. This CDR3 spans 13 amino acids.

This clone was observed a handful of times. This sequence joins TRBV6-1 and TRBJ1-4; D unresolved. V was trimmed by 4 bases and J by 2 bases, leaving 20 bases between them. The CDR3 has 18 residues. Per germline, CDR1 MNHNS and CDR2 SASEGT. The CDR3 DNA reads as TGTGCCAGCAGTGGGAGGAACTCTTTCTCGAACACTAATGAAAAACTGTTTTTT. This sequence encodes CASSGRNSFSNTNEKLFF.

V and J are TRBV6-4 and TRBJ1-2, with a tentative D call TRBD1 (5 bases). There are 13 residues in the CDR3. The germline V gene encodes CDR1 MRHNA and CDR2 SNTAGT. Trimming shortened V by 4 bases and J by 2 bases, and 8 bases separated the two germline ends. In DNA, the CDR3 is TGTGCCAGCAGTGCGGGGGTGAACTATGGCTACACCTTC. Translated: CASSAGVNYGYTF.

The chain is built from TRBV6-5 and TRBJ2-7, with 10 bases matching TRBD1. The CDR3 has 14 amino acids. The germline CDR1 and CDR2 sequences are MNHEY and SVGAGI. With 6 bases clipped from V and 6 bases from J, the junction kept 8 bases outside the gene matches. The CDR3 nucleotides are TGTGCCAGCAGCCGACAGGGGGCGCGAGGCGAGCAGTACTTC. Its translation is CASSRQGARGEQYF.

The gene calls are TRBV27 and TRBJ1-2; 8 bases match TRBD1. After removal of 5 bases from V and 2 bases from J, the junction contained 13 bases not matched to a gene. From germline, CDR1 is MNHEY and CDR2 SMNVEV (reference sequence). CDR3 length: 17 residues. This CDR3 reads CASSQRTGSDLNYGYTF. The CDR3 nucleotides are TGTGCCAGCAGTCAAAGGACAGGGAGCGATTTAAACTATGGCTACACCTTC.

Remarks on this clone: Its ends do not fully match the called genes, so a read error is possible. The CDR3 sequence is CAGRQQVPQYEQYF. CDR3 DNA sequence: TGTGCCGGGAGGCAACAGGTCCCCCAATACGAGCAGTACTTC. The chain joins TRBV30 to TRBJ2-7, with a weak D call TRBD2 (6 bases). The CDR3 is made up of 14 amino acids. Germline-derived CDR1 and CDR2 are GTSNPN and SVGIG (reference sequence).

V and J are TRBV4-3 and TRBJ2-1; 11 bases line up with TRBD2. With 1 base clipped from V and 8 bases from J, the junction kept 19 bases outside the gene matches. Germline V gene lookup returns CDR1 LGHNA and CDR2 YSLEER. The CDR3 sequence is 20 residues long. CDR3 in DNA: TGCGCCAGCAGCCAAGTTTTTTGGGGGCTAGCGGGGGGTAGTGGGTATGAGCAGTTCTTC. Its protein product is CASSQVFWGLAGGSGYEQFF.

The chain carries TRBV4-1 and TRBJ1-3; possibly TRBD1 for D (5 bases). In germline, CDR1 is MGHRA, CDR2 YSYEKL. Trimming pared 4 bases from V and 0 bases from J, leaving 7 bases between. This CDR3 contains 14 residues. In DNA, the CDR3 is TGCGCCAGCAGCCGACAGCGCTCTGGAAACACCATATATTTT. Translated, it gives CASSRQRSGNTIYF.

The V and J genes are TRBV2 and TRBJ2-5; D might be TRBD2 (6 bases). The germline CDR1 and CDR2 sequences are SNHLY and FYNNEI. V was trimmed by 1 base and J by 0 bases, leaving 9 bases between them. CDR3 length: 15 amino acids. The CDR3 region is CASSEGRGNQETQYF. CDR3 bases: TGTGCCAGCAGTGAAGGGCGGGGTAACCAAGAGACCCAGTACTTC.